This T cell receptor (beta chain) appears in the sequencing data of a study of blood T cell repertoires in COVID-19. V dropped 6 bases and J dropped 6 bases, with 25 bases sitting between them. The CDR3 runs 17 residues. The V gene's germline CDR1 is MRHNA and CDR2 SNTAGT. The table came from immunoSEQ multiplex PCR; TCRdb's copy has only in-frame clones and leaves some out. The sample yields under 500,000 clones, 75% to 90% seen once. This clonotype was obtained from a young man who had recovered from COVID-19. This sequence joins TRBV6-4 and TRBJ2-3; maybe TRBD2 (6 bases). Sequencing used PBMCs or T cells enriched from blood (not recorded which). The DNA of the CDR3 is TGTGCCAGCAGCGCACGTAGCGGAAGAATGGTTATTGATACGCAGTATTTT. This sequence encodes CASSARSGRMVIDTQYF.